This TCR beta chain derives from a study of blood T cell repertoires in COVID-19. The table came from immunoSEQ multiplex PCR; TCRdb's copy has only in-frame clones and leaves some out. The sample comprises fewer than 15,000 clones, roughly 90% of which are singletons, and approximately 50% rests with the top ten. This CDR3 is 14 amino acids long. Germline CDR1 and CDR2: MNHEY and SMNVEV (reference sequence). The junction had 8 bases not matched to a gene; V was cut back by 5 bases and J by 6 bases. What was sequenced was peripheral blood. The chain recombines TRBV27 with TRBJ1-2, with 8 bases aligning to TRBD1. The sequence derives from a man aged 80 or over with acute or convalescent COVID-19. CDR3 coding DNA: TGTGCCAGCAGTCCCCGGGGCAGGGGGCATGGCTACACCTTC. This encodes CASSPRGRGHGYTF.